This is a list of T cell receptor beta chains from one sample in a study of blood T cell repertoires in COVID-19. Data came from immunoSEQ multiplex PCR; TCRdb stores just in-frame clones and leaves some out. The table lists roughly 380,000 clones, approximately 91% of them singletons, with roughly 1.4% in the top ten. The sample was peripheral blood. Source of these receptors: a woman aged 40 to 50 with COVID-19, enrolled during active disease. CDR3s leave out the opening cysteine and the closing phenylalanine or tryptophan. The D gene is left open where the match is weak.

cdr3_aa	v_call	j_call	d_call
ASSLGGRAPEAF	TRBV7-9	TRBJ1-1	.
ASSYLLAGHTGELF	TRBV6-5	TRBJ2-2	TRBD2
ASSFFPDIFYGYT	TRBV27	TRBJ1-2	.
ASSMWGGGNEQF	TRBV19	TRBJ2-1	TRBD2
AWSVLGGQGWETQY	TRBV30	TRBJ2-5	TRBD1
ASSHRTGRETQY	TRBV5-8	TRBJ2-5	TRBD1
ASSMGPPTGAGNTIY	TRBV19	TRBJ1-3	TRBD1
ASSQGRGVGYT	TRBV4-3	TRBJ1-2	.
ASSVAPGGKFSGNTIY	TRBV9	TRBJ1-3	.
ASSLSGGANEKLF	TRBV7-2	TRBJ1-4	.
ASSQVSSYEQY	TRBV3-1/TRBV3-2	TRBJ2-7	.
ASSLEAGYSYEQY	TRBV7-2	TRBJ2-7	.
SGVAGAAEKLF	TRBV29-1	TRBJ1-4	.
ASSKNRDREPYSNQPQH	TRBV6-2/TRBV6-3	TRBJ1-5	TRBD1
ASKTGTGSTEAF	TRBV30	TRBJ1-1	TRBD1
ASSQVTGQGFRGYT	TRBV4-1	TRBJ1-2	TRBD1
ASSLGSSGVSRDEQY	TRBV7-9	TRBJ2-7	TRBD2
ASTLNGGSYNEQF	TRBV5-1	TRBJ2-1	.
ASSPGQGSGYT	TRBV5-1	TRBJ1-2	TRBD1
ASSYSADQPQH	TRBV6-5	TRBJ1-5	.
ASSLFFRASQGDGYT	TRBV28	TRBJ1-2	.
ASSPMTDTQY	TRBV6-1	TRBJ2-3	.
ASSQGPGGLGALSEQF	TRBV3-1/TRBV3-2	TRBJ2-1	TRBD1
ASSPQGSVTEAF	TRBV18	TRBJ1-1	.
ASSPGRRSGYT	TRBV12-3/TRBV12-4	TRBJ1-2	.
ASSPLREETQY	TRBV18	TRBJ2-5	.
ASSYRQGNNEQF	TRBV6-6	TRBJ2-1	TRBD1
ASSQEGLPGSGELF	TRBV3-1/TRBV3-2	TRBJ2-2	.
ASSFRDRDGDFNNEQF	TRBV19	TRBJ2-1	TRBD1
ASSLTTTYEQY	TRBV7-3	TRBJ2-7	.
ASSQDASGYNEQF	TRBV18	TRBJ2-1	TRBD2
ASSVREGHSDTQY	TRBV5-1	TRBJ2-3	TRBD2
ASSRGLAGSYEQY	TRBV6-5	TRBJ2-7	TRBD2
ASSLDWGGSYNEQF	TRBV18	TRBJ2-1	TRBD2
ASSAAGTDNSPLH	TRBV9	TRBJ1-6	TRBD1
ASSMGAPEAF	TRBV19	TRBJ1-1	.
ASSLQGGNPGQPQH	TRBV28	TRBJ1-5	.
ASSLVEGGGTEAF	TRBV5-1	TRBJ1-1	.
RVGPITGGTNYGYT	TRBV29-1	TRBJ1-2	TRBD1
ASSPSGERTEAF	TRBV18	TRBJ1-1	.
ASSFAGPAETQY	TRBV7-7	TRBJ2-5	.
ASSPGLRDQPQH	TRBV18	TRBJ1-5	.
ASSYSRGHNEKLF	TRBV6-6	TRBJ1-4	.
ASSSGLGSYEQY	TRBV27	TRBJ2-7	TRBD2
ASSQDHSGSINEQF	TRBV4-3	TRBJ2-1	TRBD2